The 27 T cell receptor beta chains presented below share a single source sample, sequenced in a study of T-cell memory formation after mild COVID-19. TCRdb processed the 5' RACE reads anew with MiXCR; each CDR3 protein has one entry. The data show 350,000 to 500,000 distinct CDR3 sequences, with more than 15% seen just once and roughly 21% held by the top ten. Sequenced sample: PBMCs or a T cell subset sorted from them (not recorded which). Source of these receptors: a man between 18 and 29 years old who had mild COVID-19 (a few samples of this study predate the infection). Cell type and time point are not known.

The chain links TRBV7-9 to TRBJ2-5; D not resolved. Trimming stripped 0 bases from V and 2 bases from J, with 10 bases between. The CDR3 is 15 amino acids. Germline assignment: CDR1 SEHNR and CDR2 FQNEAQ (reference sequence). The CDR3 sequence is CASSLAGSIQETQYF. The CDR3 DNA is TGTGCCAGCAGCTTAGCGGGATCTATACAAGAGACCCAGTACTTC.

The chain joins TRBV6-6 to TRBJ2-7, with no clear D. Germline V gene sequence: CDR1 MNHNY, CDR2 SVGAGI (reference sequence). Deletions cut 0 bases from V and 6 bases from J, with 18 bases between. This CDR3 region has 16 residues. CDR3 DNA: TGTGCCAGCAGTTACTCGGGTAGGTCTAGGGCTGGCGAGCAGTACGTC. Amino acid sequence: CASSYSGRSRAGEQYV.

This clonotype was picked up a small number of times. V is TRBV6-5 and J is TRBJ2-7, with a weak D call TRBD1 (5 bases). Germline V CDR1 and CDR2: MNHEY, SVGAGI. V gave up 2 bases and J gave up 2 bases, with 10 bases separating them. The length of the CDR3 is 14 residues. As DNA, the CDR3 is TGTGCCAGCAGTTACGTTGGGGCCACCTACGAGCAGTACTTC. This codes for CASSYVGATYEQYF.

The CDR3 is CASSTAPWIQYKFF. CDR3 in DNA: TGTGCCAGCAGCACGGCCCCTTGGATCCAGTATAAGTTCTTC. The chain employs TRBV9 and TRBJ2-1; D remains unclear. The CDR3 covers 14 residues. V was shortened by 4 bases and J by 14 bases, with 22 bases between the two germline ends. Germline assignment: CDR1 SGDLS and CDR2 YYNGEE. The variable domain in full, completed from reference TRBV9 and TRBJ2-1, reads DSGVTQTPKHLITATGQRVTLRCSPRSGDLSVYWYQQSLDQGLQFLIQYYNGEERAKGNILERFSAQQFPDLHSELNLSSLELGDSALYFCASSTAPWIQYKFFGPGTRLTVL.

The chain combines TRBV4-2 with TRBJ1-1; no definite D call. Trimming took off 1 base at V and 1 base at J, with 10 bases between the two ends. The CDR3 runs 15 residues. Germline-derived CDR1 and CDR2 are LGHNA and YNFKEQ. The CDR3 bases are TGTGCCAGCAGCCAAGCCCCGGTGGAGAACACTGAAGCTTTCTTT. Protein: CASSQAPVENTEAFF.

This chain uses TRBV3-1 with TRBJ1-4, with TRBD1 matching 11 bases. This CDR3 has 15 residues. Germline trimming cut 4 bases from V and 6 bases from J; bases unmatched to any gene: 4. The germline gives CDR1 LGHDT, CDR2 YNNKEL (reference sequence). The CDR3 DNA reads as TGTGCCAGCAGCCCGCCGGGACAGGGGGATGAAAAACTGTTTTTT. It translates to CASSPPGQGDEKLFF.

This clonotype was observed a few times. CDR3 loop: CASSRGLGSTDTQYF. The CDR3 bases are TGTGCCAGCAGCAGGGGGCTAGGGAGCACAGATACGCAGTATTTT. The chain couples TRBV9 to TRBJ2-3; 7 nucleotides agree with TRBD1. Trimming took 4 bases from V and 0 from J; bases not matched to a gene: 5. Germline CDR1 reads SGDLS; CDR2 reads YYNGEE. The CDR3 consists of 15 residues.

This clonotype was detected only a few times. V is TRBV5-5 and J is TRBJ2-1; 9 bases are a match to TRBD2. In germline, CDR1 is SGHKS, CDR2 YYEKEE (reference sequence). V dropped 0 bases and J dropped 6; count of bases not matched to a gene: 4. The CDR3 spans 15 residues. The CDR3 bases are TGTGCCAGCAGCTTGGGCTGGCGGGGGGGCAATGAGCAGTTCTTC. It yields the protein CASSLGWRGGNEQFF.

The chain has TRBV7-9 and TRBJ1-2; D is unresolved. V dropped 5 bases and J dropped 7 bases, with 17 bases sitting between them. The CDR3 has 14 residues. Germline-derived CDR1 and CDR2 are SEHNR and FQNEAQ (reference sequence). Here the CDR3 reads CASSHGQITGGYTF. The CDR3 DNA follows: TGTGCCAGCAGCCACGGCCAGATTACTGGTGGCTACACCTTC.

This chain joins TRBV7-6 and TRBJ2-5; D is tentatively TRBD1 or TRBD2 (5 bases each). The CDR3 totals 12 residues. Germline values: CDR1 SGHVS, CDR2 FNYEAQ. Trimming cost V 6 bases and J 5 bases, with 10 bases left between them. The DNA of the CDR3 is TGTGCCAGCAGTTGGGACCGGGAGACCCAGTACTTC. This gives the protein CASSWDRETQYF.

This clonotype was observed a few times. J is TRBJ2-5 and V is TRBV18, with 8 bases identical to TRBD1. The CDR3 runs to 16 residues. With V trimmed by 3 bases and J by 5 bases, 11 bases remained unmatched. Germline V gene lookup returns CDR1 KGHSH and CDR2 LQKENI. The CDR3: CASSPTTGGGDETQYF. DNA of the CDR3: TGTGCCAGCTCACCGACTACAGGGGGTGGCGATGAGACCCAGTACTTC.

The gene calls are TRBV5-5 and TRBJ2-1; D is perhaps TRBD1 or TRBD2 (5 bases each). CDR3 length: 15 residues. Germline V gene lookup returns CDR1 SGHKS and CDR2 YYEKEE (reference sequence). The V end lost 1 base, the J end lost 8 bases, and 16 bases lay between the germline ends. The CDR3 sequence: CASSLFPRDGDEQFF. Written as DNA, the CDR3 is TGTGCCAGCAGCTTGTTTCCCCGGGACGGAGATGAGCAGTTCTTC.

V gene TRBV20-1 combines with J gene TRBJ1-6; D uncertain. The CDR3 length is 16 residues. CDR1 and CDR2 (germline): DFQATT, SNEGSKA (reference sequence). V was cut by 3 bases and J by 8 bases, with 20 bases left in between. The DNA of the CDR3 is TGCAGTGCTAGTGCTCGACTGACTAATCTGGATTCACCCCTCCACTTT. Encoded protein: CSASARLTNLDSPLHF.

This clonotype was seen only a few times. J is TRBJ2-5 and V is TRBV12-3 or TRBV12-4; 12 bases match TRBD1. Losses at the gene ends were 6 bases for V and 5 bases for J; bases not matched to a gene: 10. The CDR3 is 16 residues long. CDR3 sequence: CASRLGTGGREETQYF. DNA of the CDR3: TGTGCCAGCAGGCTGGGGACAGGGGGCCGTGAGGAGACCCAGTACTTC.

The chain couples TRBV9 to TRBJ2-5; D not resolved. Trimming pared 0 bases from V and 3 bases from J, leaving 6 bases between. This CDR3 spans 13 amino acids. The germline CDR1 and CDR2 sequences are SGDLS and YYNGEE. This CDR3 is CASSVDPEETQYF. As DNA, the CDR3 is TGTGCCAGCAGCGTAGACCCAGAAGAGACCCAGTACTTC.

This rearrangement joins TRBV7-9 to TRBJ2-5, with a tentative D call TRBD1 (6 bases). CDR3 length: 16 amino acids. Germline CDR1 is SEHNR and CDR2 is FQNEAQ (reference sequence). Trimming stripped 3 bases from V and 0 bases from J, with 14 bases between. CDR3 bases: TGTGCCAGCAGCTTCCCGACCAGGGGTCACCAAGAGACCCAGTACTTC. This gives the protein CASSFPTRGHQETQYF. Full variable domain (outside the CDR3, taken from reference TRBV7-9 and TRBJ2-5): DTGVSQNPRHKITKRGQNVTFRCDPISEHNRLYWYRQTLGQGPEFLTYFQNEAQLEKSRLLSDRFSAERPKGSFSTLEIQRTEQGDSAMYLCASSFPTRGHQETQYFGPGTRLLVL.

This clonotype was counted a few times. The chain has TRBV5-1 and TRBJ2-2, with D unresolved. The CDR3 is 14 amino acids. V was shortened by 7 bases and J by 1 base, with 11 bases between the two germline ends. Germline values: CDR1 SGHRS, CDR2 YFSETQ. This CDR3 is CASGLDQNTGELFF. As DNA, the CDR3 is TGCGCCAGCGGCCTGGACCAGAACACCGGGGAGCTGTTTTTT. The whole variable domain, filled in from reference TRBV5-1 and TRBJ2-2, reads KAGVTQTPRYLIKTRGQQVTLSCSPISGHRSVSWYQQTPGQGLQFLFEYFSETQRNKGNFPGRFSGRQFSNSRSEMNVSTLELGDSALYLCASGLDQNTGELFFGEGSRLTVL.

Here the CDR3 reads CASSLGLTGELAKNIQYF. CDR3 nucleotide sequence: TGTGCCAGCAGCTTAGGCCTGACAGGAGAACTAGCCAAAAACATTCAGTACTTC. The rearrangement links TRBV7-2 to TRBJ2-4; possibly TRBD1 for D (6 bases). Per germline, CDR1 SGHTA and CDR2 FQGNSA. V was trimmed by 1 base and J by 0 bases, leaving 16 bases between them. The CDR3 has 18 residues.

This clonotype was detected many times. The V call is TRBV3-1, the J call TRBJ2-2, with D possibly TRBD1 on 6 matching bases. The germline gives CDR1 LGHDT, CDR2 YNNKEL (reference sequence). This CDR3 is built from 14 residues. The V end lost 1 base, the J end lost 6 bases, and 9 bases lay between the germline ends. The CDR3 spells CASSQAGAAGELFF. For the CDR3, the DNA is TGTGCCAGCAGCCAAGCAGGGGCGGCCGGGGAGCTGTTTTTT.

The table lists this clonotype with many counts. The chain joins TRBV7-8 to TRBJ1-1, with 7 bases that match TRBD1. Trimming took 1 base from V and 4 from J; bases not matched to a gene: 12. The CDR3 has 17 residues. Looked up from germline, CDR1 is SGHVS and CDR2 is FQNEAQ. This CDR3 reads CASSLVVGQVGGTEAFF. The DNA of the CDR3 is TGTGCCAGCAGCTTAGTAGTAGGACAGGTCGGTGGCACTGAAGCTTTCTTT.

This clonotype has a handful of counts. The J gene is TRBJ1-6, the V gene TRBV7-8; D is unclear. The CDR3 length is 17 residues. Trimming stripped 0 bases from V and 4 bases from J, with 13 bases between. The V gene's germline CDR1 is SGHVS and CDR2 FQNEAQ. In DNA form, the CDR3 reads TGTGCCAGCAGCTTAGCAGGACCGGATATTTATAATTCACCCCTCCACTTT. Amino acids: CASSLAGPDIYNSPLHF.

The rearrangement uses TRBV6-5 and TRBJ1-1; D is uncertain. Germline CDR1 and CDR2: MNHEY and SVGAGI. Trimming removed 1 base at V and 4 bases at J, with 13 bases between. This CDR3 has 15 amino acids. The CDR3 region has the DNA TGTGCCAGCAGTTACTTTCGTCCAAGATTCACTGAAGCTTTCTTT. Amino acid sequence: CASSYFRPRFTEAFF.

The rearrangement joins TRBV11-2 to TRBJ2-1; 9 nucleotides match TRBD1. The germline gives CDR1 SGHAT, CDR2 FQNNGV. The CDR3 is 17 amino acids. Trimming cost V 8 bases and J 4 bases; bases outside gene matches: 15. CDR3 in DNA: TGTGCCAGCGTCCCCCGCCCTCGGGACAGGGCGTACAATGAGCAGTTCTTC. Its protein is CASVPRPRDRAYNEQFF.

This clonotype was seen only a few times. This chain links TRBV7-3 with TRBJ2-5, with 9 bases lining up with TRBD2. The length of the CDR3 is 13 residues. The V and J ends lost 5 bases and 5 bases, in that order; junction bases with no gene match: 3. The germline CDR1 and CDR2 sequences are SGHTA and FQGTGA. The CDR3 bases are TGTGCCAGCAGCGCGGGGGGGGCTGAGACCCAGTACTTC. It is translated as CASSAGGAETQYF.

The chain links TRBV10-1 to TRBJ2-7; 7 positions match TRBD1. The CDR3 covers 14 residues. CDR1 is WNHNN and CDR2 is SYGVQD in the germline V gene (reference sequence). V gave up 5 bases and J gave up 2 bases; unmatched junction bases: 6. CDR3 nucleotide sequence: TGCGCCAGCAGTACCGGGACAGTGACCTACGAGCAGTACTTC. Translating it yields CASSTGTVTYEQYF.

This clonotype was detected only a few times. This chain links TRBV7-9 with TRBJ1-6; TRBD1 matches 8 bases. This CDR3 region has 12 residues. Losses at the gene ends were 5 bases for V and 9 bases for J; bases not matched to a gene: 0. From germline, CDR1 is SEHNR and CDR2 FQNEAQ (reference sequence). The CDR3 nucleotides read TGTGCCAGCAGCCAGGGGGCTTCACCCCTCCACTTT. The encoded protein is CASSQGASPLHF.

The chain carries TRBV15 and TRBJ1-1; D perhaps matches TRBD1 (5 bases). Trimming shortened V by 0 bases and J by 12 bases, and 29 bases separated the two germline ends. The germline V gene has CDR1 LNHNV and CDR2 YYDKDF (reference sequence). The CDR3 length is 18 residues. CDR3: CATSRDFRRPDFRVRPFF. The CDR3 DNA reads as TGTGCCACCAGCAGAGATTTCAGAAGGCCAGATTTCAGGGTTAGGCCTTTCTTT. Supplemented by reference TRBV15 and TRBJ1-1, the full variable domain reads DAMVIQNPRYQVTQFGKPVTLSCSQTLNHNVMYWYQQKSSQAPKLLFHYYDKDFNNEADTPDNFQSRRPNTSFCFLDIRSPGLGDTAMYLCATSRDFRRPDFRVRPFFGQGTRLTVV.